This T cell receptor beta chain is drawn from a study of OX40 agonist ivuxolimab in advanced cancers. For the study at large: Patients took ivuxolimab, an agonistic anti-OX40 (CD134) antibody. Patients received ivuxolimab, an intravenous treatment, every 2 weeks at 0.01 to 10 mg/kg. General study points: CD4+ T cells averaged fewer expanded clones than CD8+ T cells.

The germline V gene has CDR1 SGHRS and CDR2 YFSETQ. The CDR3 spans 14 residues. V trimming: 4 bases; J trimming: 11 bases; junction bases outside the gene matches: 12. The data were produced by immunoSEQ multiplex PCR, yet TCRdb's version contains in-frame clones alone and is incomplete. The sample consists of 30,000 to 40,000 clones, 65% to 80% of them appearing once. Remarks on this clone: Its antigen remains unknown.

The receptor was derived from an adult with an advanced solid tumor such as melanoma, head and neck, liver or kidney cancer. The sample in question was CD4+ or CD8+ T cells sorted from blood, obtained in a trial of the OX40 agonist ivuxolimab. V is TRBV5-1 and J is TRBJ2-5, with 9 bases aligning to TRBD1. The CDR3 is CASSPAGTGTEQYF. Here the CDR3 DNA reads TGCGCCAGCAGCCCAGCCGGGACAGGGACGGAGCAGTACTTC.